A single sample gave rise to the 27 T cell receptor beta chains below, sequenced in a study of OX40 agonist ivuxolimab in advanced cancers. Here immunoSEQ multiplex PCR was the method, and the copy in TCRdb shows in-frame clones only, minus some. The profile covers over 75,000 clones, with 90% to 95% appearing a single time and 2% to 3% taken by the ten largest. The starting material was CD4+ or CD8+ T cells sorted from blood, obtained in a trial of the OX40 agonist ivuxolimab. Source of these receptors: an adult with an advanced solid tumor such as melanoma, head and neck, liver or kidney cancer.

The chain recombines TRBV2 with TRBJ1-1, with D unresolved. The CDR3 contains 10 residues. Trimming removed 7 bases from V and 8 bases from J, with 8 bases in between. Germline values: CDR1 SNHLY, CDR2 FYNNEI. The CDR3 bases are TGTGCCAGCATGGGTGCCGAAGCTTTCTTT. Protein sequence: CASMGAEAFF. Drawing the rest from reference TRBV2 and TRBJ1-1, the complete variable domain is EPEVTQTPSHQVTQMGQEVILRCVPISNHLYFYWYRQILGQKVEFLVSFYNNEISEKSEIFDDQFSVERPDGSNFTLKIRSTKLEDSAMYFCASMGAEAFFGQGTRLTVV.

This sequence joins TRBV18 and TRBJ2-3; D is undetermined. The V and J ends lost 3 bases and 3 bases respectively, with 10 bases between them. CDR1 and CDR2 (germline): KGHSH, LQKENI. CDR3 length equals 14 residues. CDR3 region: CASSPIAPTDTQYF. In nucleotides, the CDR3 is TGTGCCAGCTCACCGATAGCCCCGACAGATACGCAGTATTTT.

The chain carries TRBV6-5 and TRBJ1-1; D gene unclear. In germline, CDR1 is MNHEY, CDR2 SVGAGI. This CDR3 is 14 amino acids long. Trimming left V 6 bases short and J 1 base short, with 12 bases between. CDR3 amino acids: CASRVIVGNTEAFF. CDR3 in DNA: TGTGCCAGCAGGGTAATAGTAGGGAACACTGAAGCTTTCTTT.

This clone turned up a few times. V and J are TRBV11-2 and TRBJ1-5; D gene ambiguous. CDR1 SGHAT and CDR2 FQNNGV come from the germline V gene. V lost 5 bases, J lost 6 bases, and 8 bases lay in between. This CDR3 spans 12 amino acids. The CDR3 region has the DNA TGTGCCAGCAGCCATGTCCCTCAGCCCCAGCATTTT. It specifies CASSHVPQPQHF. The variable domain in full, completed from reference TRBV11-2 and TRBJ1-5, reads EAGVAQSPRYKIIEKRQSVAFWCNPISGHATLYWYQQILGQGPKLLIQFQNNGVVDDSQLPKDRFSAERLKGVDSTLKIQPAKLEDSAVYLCASSHVPQPQHFGDGTRLSIL.

The table lists this clone with a count of one. The chain couples TRBV30 to TRBJ2-3; 11 nucleotides align to TRBD2. CDR3 length: 16 residues. With 5 bases clipped from V and 0 bases from J, the junction kept 7 bases outside the gene matches. Germline CDR1 and CDR2: GTSNPN and SVGIG (reference sequence). The CDR3, as DNA: TGTGCCTGGGATAAGGGGACTAGCGGTAGCACAGATACGCAGTATTTT. This sequence encodes CAWDKGTSGSTDTQYF.

This clone appeared a single time. The chain recombines TRBV19 with TRBJ2-7, with D unresolved. CDR3 length: 14 amino acids. Germline-derived CDR1 and CDR2 are LNHDA and SQIVND (reference sequence). V was trimmed by 0 bases and J by 0 bases, leaving 6 bases between them. The CDR3 coding sequence is TGTGCCAGTAGTATAGAGGGTTTCTCCTACGAGCAGTACTTC. Its protein is CASSIEGFSYEQYF.

The chain employs TRBV7-6 and TRBJ2-1; D could derive from TRBD1 or TRBD2 (5 bases each). CDR1 is SGHVS, CDR2 FNYEAQ, per germline. CDR3 length: 16 residues. V was shortened by 5 bases and J by 4 bases, with 18 bases between the two germline ends. Written as DNA, the CDR3 is TGTGCCAGCAGCCCCACCCCGAGGGGATCTTACAATGAGCAGTTCTTC. It encodes CASSPTPRGSYNEQFF.

The chain has TRBV29-1 and TRBJ2-3; TRBD2 matches at 11 bases. CDR1 and CDR2 (germline): SQVTM, ANQGSEA. The CDR3 has 16 residues. V was clipped by 5 bases and J by 3 bases; unmatched bases: 10. CDR3 protein: CSVRGTSGSETDTQYF. The CDR3 bases are TGCAGCGTTAGGGGCACTAGCGGGAGTGAAACAGATACGCAGTATTTT.

This clone was counted a few times. The chain recombines TRBV30 with TRBJ1-1; unclear D gene. CDR1 and CDR2 from the germline V gene are GTSNPN and SVGIG (reference sequence). The CDR3 extends over 11 amino acids. Trimming shortened V by 4 bases and J by 4 bases, and 7 bases separated the two germline ends. For the CDR3, the DNA is TGTGCCTGGACCCGGGCCACTGAAGCTTTCTTT. The encoded protein is CAWTRATEAFF.

The chain recombines TRBV30 with TRBJ1-6; D perhaps matches TRBD1 (5 bases). The germline V gene has CDR1 GTSNPN and CDR2 SVGIG (reference sequence). The CDR3 covers 13 residues. Trimming pared 8 bases from V and 9 bases from J, leaving 17 bases between. The CDR3 spells CAPVMGRGSPLHF. CDR3 DNA: TGTGCCCCAGTTATGGGGCGGGGTTCACCCCTCCACTTT.

This sequence joins TRBV15 and TRBJ2-1; D is ambiguous. The germline V gene encodes CDR1 LNHNV and CDR2 YYDKDF (reference sequence). V was trimmed by 1 base and J by 0 bases, leaving 7 bases between them. The CDR3 is made up of 15 amino acids. The CDR3 DNA sequence: TGTGCCACCAGCAGAGGTATAAGCTCCTACAATGAGCAGTTCTTC. Its translation: CATSRGISSYNEQFF.

CDR3 residues: CASRLTGFEQYF. The CDR3 bases are TGTGCCAGCAGACTTACAGGGTTTGAGCAGTACTTC. This chain uses TRBV6-6 with TRBJ2-7, with D maybe TRBD1 (6 bases). With 6 bases removed from V and 7 bases from J, the gap between germline ends came to 13 bases. The CDR3 runs 12 residues. Germline V gene sequence: CDR1 MNHNY, CDR2 SVGAGI (reference sequence).

This chain connects TRBV7-8 to TRBJ2-7; unclear D gene. The V end was cut by 8 bases, the J end by 2 bases, with 16 bases between. This CDR3 region has 14 residues. Germline loops: CDR1 SGHVS, CDR2 FQNEAQ. Here the CDR3 DNA reads TGTGCCAGCTCTTGGACCTCTGGGGCCTACGAGCAGTACTTC. It yields the protein CASSWTSGAYEQYF.

This chain uses TRBV2 with TRBJ2-6; 8 bases match TRBD1. Per germline, CDR1 SNHLY and CDR2 FYNNEI. The ends lost 8 bases at V and 2 bases at J; junction bases unmatched: 11. The CDR3 loop spans 17 amino acids. CDR3 nucleotides: TGTGCCAGCCTCTTGTGGGACAGGTCAACTGGGGCCAACGTCCTGACTTTC. Amino acid sequence: CASLLWDRSTGANVLTF.

V gene TRBV11-2 combines with J gene TRBJ1-2, with TRBD1 identical over 8 bases. Germline-derived CDR1 and CDR2 are SGHAT and FQNNGV. The CDR3 length is 15 residues. J gave up 3 bases and V 3 bases, and 6 bases lay outside the gene matches. DNA of the CDR3: TGTGCCAGCAGCTTCGGACAGGGAAATTACTATGGCTACACCTTC. The encoded protein is CASSFGQGNYYGYTF.

The count of this clone is one. This chain joins TRBV2 and TRBJ2-1; weak D call: TRBD1 (5 bases). The CDR3 is 13 residues long. Between the trimmed V and J ends, which lost 3 bases and 4 bases, there was a span of 7 bases. Germline-derived CDR1 and CDR2 are SNHLY and FYNNEI. The CDR3 here is CASSDSGYNEQFF. The CDR3, as DNA: TGTGCCAGCAGTGATTCAGGGTACAATGAGCAGTTCTTC.

This chain connects TRBV28 to TRBJ1-2; D is perhaps TRBD1 (5 bases). V dropped 3 bases and J dropped 4 bases, with 21 bases sitting between them. CDR1 and CDR2 (germline): MDHEN, SYDVKM. The CDR3 consists of 17 residues. CDR3 bases: TGTGCCAGCAGTTTTTACCGGACGGGGCCAACTCTCTATGGCTACACCTTC. The encoded protein is CASSFYRTGPTLYGYTF.

The gene calls are TRBV6-6 and TRBJ2-1; no reliable D call. With 6 bases removed from V and 7 bases from J, the gap between germline ends came to 16 bases. Germline CDR1 and CDR2: MNHNY and SVGAGI (reference sequence). The CDR3 covers 14 residues. This chain's CDR3 is CASSDGPMRNEQFF. In DNA, the CDR3 is TGTGCCAGCAGCGACGGACCTATGCGGAATGAGCAGTTCTTC.

Points on this clone: The same CDR3 also results from other DNA sequences found in this sample. The chain has TRBV27 and TRBJ2-7; 9 bases align to TRBD2. Looked up from germline, CDR1 is MNHEY and CDR2 is SMNVEV (reference sequence). This CDR3 region has 15 residues. Trimming at V came to 2 bases and at J to 0 bases, leaving 2 bases not matched to a gene. CDR3: CASSLSGGSSYEQYF. The CDR3 bases are TGTGCCAGCAGTTTAAGCGGGGGGAGCTCCTACGAGCAGTACTTC.

This rearrangement joins TRBV2 to TRBJ1-1; weak D call: TRBD1 (5 bases). The CDR3 is 10 residues long. Germline V lookup: CDR1 SNHLY, CDR2 FYNNEI. V dropped 9 bases and J dropped 6 bases, with 8 bases sitting between them. In DNA, the CDR3 is TGTGCCAGTCAGGGAGCTGAAGCTTTCTTT. This translates into CASQGAEAFF.

The table lists this clone with a count of one. This chain joins TRBV6-6 and TRBJ2-1, with a possible D match to TRBD2 (6 bases). The CDR3 has 16 amino acids. V lost 2 bases to trimming and J lost 0 bases, with 11 bases between them. From germline, CDR1 is MNHNY and CDR2 SVGAGI (reference sequence). The CDR3 loop reads CASSYGVAVSYNEQFF. CDR3 in DNA: TGTGCCAGCAGTTACGGGGTAGCGGTCTCCTACAATGAGCAGTTCTTC.

V gene TRBV27 combines with J gene TRBJ1-5; a possible D gene is TRBD1 (5 bases). CDR1 and CDR2 (germline): MNHEY, SMNVEV (reference sequence). The V end lost 0 bases, the J end lost 6 bases, and 6 bases lay between the germline ends. The CDR3 contains 13 residues. CDR3 DNA sequence: TGTGCCAGCAGTTTATCCGGGGCTCAGCCCCAGCATTTT. Protein sequence: CASSLSGAQPQHF.

CDR3 region: CASSLGRSLEQYF. For the CDR3, the DNA is TGTGCCAGCAGTTTAGGTCGGTCGCTCGAGCAGTACTTC. The chain uses TRBV27 and TRBJ2-7; D unclear. Looked up from germline, CDR1 is MNHEY and CDR2 is SMNVEV (reference sequence). Between the trimmed V and J ends, which lost 2 bases and 6 bases, there was a span of 11 bases. This CDR3 comprises 13 residues.

The chain combines TRBV11-2 with TRBJ2-1; 9 nucleotides line up with TRBD2. The CDR3 extends over 15 amino acids. V shed 6 bases and J 4 bases; nucleotides not matched to a gene: 7. Germline V gene lookup returns CDR1 SGHAT and CDR2 FQNNGV. CDR3 in amino acids: CASSLSGSSYNEQFF. The CDR3 nucleotides read TGTGCCAGCAGTCTTAGCGGGAGTAGTTACAATGAGCAGTTCTTC.

The genes are TRBV9 and TRBJ2-1; D might be TRBD1 (5 bases). The V end was cut by 4 bases, the J end by 2 bases, with 10 bases between. This CDR3 region has 14 residues. Germline assignment: CDR1 SGDLS and CDR2 YYNGEE. CDR3 in DNA: TGTGCCAGCAGCCCTCCGACAGCCTACAATGAGCAGTTCTTC. Translating gives CASSPPTAYNEQFF.

The V call is TRBV6-5, the J call TRBJ2-5; tentative D call: TRBD2 (5 bases). V shed 6 bases and J shed 7 bases, with 9 bases lying between them. The germline gives CDR1 MNHEY, CDR2 SVGAGI. This CDR3 spans 11 amino acids. CDR3: CASREAATQYF. CDR3 nucleotides: TGTGCCAGCAGAGAAGCGGCGACCCAGTACTTC.

This chain links TRBV7-9 with TRBJ1-1; 10 positions match TRBD1. CDR1 is SEHNR and CDR2 is FQNEAQ in the germline V gene (reference sequence). The CDR3 runs 11 residues. V gave up 5 bases and J gave up 11 bases; unmatched junction bases: 2. CDR3 bases: TGTGCCAGCAGCCAGGGACAGGGGGCTTTCTTT. Protein product: CASSQGQGAFF.